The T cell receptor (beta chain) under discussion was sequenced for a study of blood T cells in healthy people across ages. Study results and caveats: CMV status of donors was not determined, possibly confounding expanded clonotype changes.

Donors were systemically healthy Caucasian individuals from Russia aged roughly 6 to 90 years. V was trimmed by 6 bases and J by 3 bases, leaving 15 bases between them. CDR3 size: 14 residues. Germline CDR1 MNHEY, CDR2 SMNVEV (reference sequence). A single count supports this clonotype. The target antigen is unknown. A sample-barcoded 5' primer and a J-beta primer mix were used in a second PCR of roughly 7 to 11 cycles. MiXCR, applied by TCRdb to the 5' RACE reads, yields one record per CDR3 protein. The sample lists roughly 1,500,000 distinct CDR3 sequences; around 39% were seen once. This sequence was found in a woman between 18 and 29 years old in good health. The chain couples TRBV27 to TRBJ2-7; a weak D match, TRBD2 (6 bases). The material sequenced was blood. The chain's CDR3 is CASRLGTFNYEQYF. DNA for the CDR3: TGTGCCAGCAGGCTGGGGACTTTTAACTACGAGCAGTACTTC.